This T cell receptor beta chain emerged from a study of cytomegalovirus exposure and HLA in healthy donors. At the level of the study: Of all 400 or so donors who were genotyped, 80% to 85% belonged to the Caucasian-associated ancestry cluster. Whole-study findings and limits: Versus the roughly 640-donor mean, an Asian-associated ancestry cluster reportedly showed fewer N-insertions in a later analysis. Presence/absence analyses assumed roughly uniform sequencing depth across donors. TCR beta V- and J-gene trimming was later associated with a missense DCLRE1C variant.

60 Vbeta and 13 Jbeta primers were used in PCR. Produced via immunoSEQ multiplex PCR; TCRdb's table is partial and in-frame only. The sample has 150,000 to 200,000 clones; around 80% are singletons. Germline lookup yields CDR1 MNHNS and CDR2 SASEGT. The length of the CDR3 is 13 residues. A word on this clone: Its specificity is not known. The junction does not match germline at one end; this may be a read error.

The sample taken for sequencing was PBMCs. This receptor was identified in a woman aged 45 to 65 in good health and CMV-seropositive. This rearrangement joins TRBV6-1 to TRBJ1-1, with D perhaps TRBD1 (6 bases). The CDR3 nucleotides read TGTGCCAGCAGTCGACAGGCGAACACTGAAGCTTCCTTT. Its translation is CASSRQANTEASF.